Listed below are T cell receptor beta chains from one sample, sequenced in a study of siplizumab effects on memory and regulatory T cells. Method: immunoSEQ multiplex PCR; TCRdb's copy keeps in-frame clones and lacks some. Of about 62,000 clones in the sample, 70% to 80% were seen once. What was sequenced was memory CD4+ T cells sorted from blood. The origin of the receptors is a human donor in good health. Both conserved end residues are part of each CDR3. The D gene is left open where the match is weak.

v_gene: TRBV6-5; j_gene: TRBJ2-3; d_gene: .; CDR3nt: TGTGCCAGCAGGCACCCTGGGGTAGATACGCAGTATTTT; CDR3aa: CASRHPGVDTQYF
v_gene: TRBV11-2; j_gene: TRBJ2-3; d_gene: TRBD2; CDR3nt: TGTGCCAGCAGCCCCTTCGGGGGGGGAGATACGCAGTATTTT; CDR3aa: CASSPFGGGDTQYF
v_gene: TRBV6-6; j_gene: TRBJ2-5; d_gene: .; CDR3nt: TGTGCCAGCAGTTACGCTAGAGTAGAGACCCAGTACTTC; CDR3aa: CASSYARVETQYF
v_gene: TRBV29-1; j_gene: TRBJ2-3; d_gene: .; CDR3nt: TGCAGCGGCACCCCTAGCTTCGGAGATACGCAGTATTTT; CDR3aa: CSGTPSFGDTQYF
v_gene: TRBV7-9; j_gene: TRBJ2-7; d_gene: TRBD2; CDR3nt: TGTGCCAGCAGCTTAGGGGGGACTAGAAACGAGCAGTACTTC; CDR3aa: CASSLGGTRNEQYF
v_gene: TRBV4-1; j_gene: TRBJ2-7; d_gene: TRBD2; CDR3nt: TGCGCCAGCAGCCACGGGCGGGGGGCCTCCTACGAGCAGTACTTC; CDR3aa: CASSHGRGASYEQYF
v_gene: TRBV7-3; j_gene: TRBJ1-6; d_gene: .; CDR3nt: TGTGCCAGCAGCTCCACGGGGCAGGTTAATTCACCCCTCCACTTT; CDR3aa: CASSSTGQVNSPLHF
v_gene: TRBV6-5; j_gene: TRBJ1-2; d_gene: TRBD1; CDR3nt: TGTGCCAGCAGAGCCGGGACAGGGAACTATGGCTACACCTTC; CDR3aa: CASRAGTGNYGYTF
v_gene: TRBV10-2; j_gene: TRBJ1-6; d_gene: .; CDR3nt: TGCGCCAGCAGTGAGCCAGGGAAGAATTCACCCCTCCACTTT; CDR3aa: CASSEPGKNSPLHF
v_gene: TRBV2; j_gene: TRBJ2-5; d_gene: TRBD1; CDR3nt: TGTGCCAGCTTAGGACAGGGAGAAGAGACCCAGTACTTC; CDR3aa: CASLGQGEETQYF
v_gene: TRBV21-1; j_gene: TRBJ2-3; d_gene: .; CDR3nt: TGTGCCAGCAGCAGGGGCACAGATACGCAGTATTTT; CDR3aa: CASSRGTDTQYF
v_gene: TRBV27; j_gene: TRBJ1-6; d_gene: TRBD1; CDR3nt: TGTGCCAGCAGGTCGGGACAGGGCATGAGGTCCTATAATTCACCCCTCCACTTT; CDR3aa: CASRSGQGMRSYNSPLHF
v_gene: TRBV19; j_gene: TRBJ2-5; d_gene: TRBD1; CDR3nt: TGTGCCAGTAGTAAATGGACAGGCCAGCAAGAGACCCAGTACTTC; CDR3aa: CASSKWTGQQETQYF
v_gene: TRBV5-1; j_gene: TRBJ2-5; d_gene: .; CDR3nt: TGCGCCAGCAGCTTGGGCGCGGAGACCCAGTACTTC; CDR3aa: CASSLGAETQYF
v_gene: TRBV9; j_gene: TRBJ2-7; d_gene: TRBD1; CDR3nt: TGTGCCAGCAGCCTAGGGACAGGGGGCTACGAGCAGTACTTC; CDR3aa: CASSLGTGGYEQYF
v_gene: TRBV18; j_gene: TRBJ1-2; d_gene: .; CDR3nt: TGTGCCAGCTCCCTCCAGGTCGAGGGTGGCTACACCTTC; CDR3aa: CASSLQVEGGYTF
v_gene: TRBV7-3; j_gene: TRBJ2-3; d_gene: .; CDR3nt: TGTGCCAGCAGCTTAACTGAGGCGGGGGCCGGAACGTATACGCAGTATTTT; CDR3aa: CASSLTEAGAGTYTQYF
v_gene: TRBV5-1; j_gene: TRBJ2-5; d_gene: TRBD1; CDR3nt: TGCGCCAGCAGCCTTAGGACAGGGTGGGAGACCCAGTACTTC; CDR3aa: CASSLRTGWETQYF
v_gene: TRBV6-5; j_gene: TRBJ1-2; d_gene: TRBD1; CDR3nt: TGTGCCAGCAGTTTCCAGGGGGATGGCTACACCTTC; CDR3aa: CASSFQGDGYTF
v_gene: TRBV28; j_gene: TRBJ2-1; d_gene: .; CDR3nt: TGTGCCAGCAGTACACGACTACTAGGGTATGAGCAGTTCTTC; CDR3aa: CASSTRLLGYEQFF
v_gene: TRBV6-5; j_gene: TRBJ1-1; d_gene: TRBD1; CDR3nt: TGTGCCAGCAGTCCGTTAACAGGGGGCAGGACTGAAGCTTTCTTT; CDR3aa: CASSPLTGGRTEAFF
v_gene: TRBV6-5; j_gene: TRBJ1-4; d_gene: TRBD1; CDR3nt: TGTGCCAGCAGTCCCAGGGGGGGAGATGAAAAACTGTTTTTT; CDR3aa: CASSPRGGDEKLFF
v_gene: TRBV29-1; j_gene: TRBJ2-7; d_gene: .; CDR3nt: TGCAGCGTTGAGGACAGAACCCTCGGGACGATCAGCTCCTACGAGCAGTACTTC; CDR3aa: CSVEDRTLGTISSYEQYF